The 25 T cell receptor beta chains below come from one sample, sequenced in a study of shared clonotypes between healthy human individuals. Assay: immunoSEQ multiplex PCR; the TCRdb copy retains only in-frame clones and omits some. This repertoire shows approximately 2.5 million clones, 85% to 95% found once; its top ten account for over 0.12%. Sequences were obtained from naive CD4+ T cells sorted from blood. Regarding subset: CD45RA+ positively selected. These TCRs come from a man younger than 35 in good health.

The chain recombines TRBV27 with TRBJ1-6; 10 nucleotides align to TRBD1. The CDR3 sequence is 17 residues long. Germline values: CDR1 MNHEY, CDR2 SMNVEV (reference sequence). The ends lost 4 bases at V and 4 bases at J; junction bases unmatched: 7. This CDR3 is CASSSQRQGAYNSPLHF. In nucleotides, the CDR3 is TGTGCCAGCAGTTCCCAACGACAGGGGGCTTATAATTCACCCCTCCACTTT.

This chain joins TRBV6-1 and TRBJ1-2; 9 nucleotides align to TRBD1. The germline gives CDR1 MNHNS, CDR2 SASEGT. This CDR3 spans 14 amino acids. Trimming removed 3 bases from V and 4 bases from J; junction bases left unmatched: 3. This CDR3 reads CASSEGQGIYGYTF. CDR3 in DNA: TGTGCCAGCAGTGAGGGACAGGGAATCTATGGCTACACCTTC.

The CDR3 sequence is CASSLGSAPNEKLFF. CDR3 nucleotide sequence: TGTGCCAGCAGCTTAGGGTCGGCGCCTAATGAAAAACTGTTTTTT. The V and J genes are TRBV7-9 and TRBJ1-4; no clear D gene. Trimming shortened V by 1 base and J by 3 bases, and 9 bases separated the two germline ends. The CDR3 has 15 amino acids. Germline V gives CDR1 SEHNR, CDR2 FQNEAQ (reference sequence).

The V gene is TRBV5-1, the J gene TRBJ1-3, with D possibly being TRBD1 (6 bases). The CDR3 runs 16 residues. The germline V gene encodes CDR1 SGHRS and CDR2 YFSETQ. The V and J ends lost 4 bases and 0 bases respectively, with 14 bases between them. CDR3 amino acids: CASSVTTGSSGNTIYF. The CDR3 DNA is TGCGCCAGCAGCGTTACCACAGGGTCCTCTGGAAACACCATATATTTT.

The V and J genes are TRBV21-1 and TRBJ2-3; the table's D call of TRBD2 was not tested on the DNA. TRBV21-1 is a known pseudogene. This CDR3 spans 18 amino acids. This CDR3 reads CASSKKLGRRLLEDTQYF. In DNA form, the CDR3 reads TGTGCCAGCAGCAAAAAACTAGGTAGGCGCCTCCTAGAAGATACGCAGTATTTT.

The J gene is TRBJ1-6, the V gene TRBV11-3; D is unresolved. V shed 5 bases and J shed 7 bases, with 9 bases lying between them. There are 13 residues in the CDR3. The germline V gene encodes CDR1 SGHNT and CDR2 YENEEA. The DNA of the CDR3 is TGTGCCAGCAGCCCTTCGAGGAATTCACCCCTCCACTTT. It translates to CASSPSRNSPLHF.

This clone was seen only a few times. The chain carries TRBV5-1 and TRBJ1-6; 8 bases fit TRBD1. Unmatched junction bases numbered 9, after V lost 0 bases and J lost 10 bases. Germline V lookup: CDR1 SGHRS, CDR2 YFSETQ. The CDR3 spans 16 residues. The DNA of the CDR3 is TGCGCCAGCAGCTTGGGGTCGTCAGGGGGCCGGTCACCCCTCCACTTT. This codes for CASSLGSSGGRSPLHF.

The V gene is TRBV9, the J gene TRBJ2-7, with 8 bases matching TRBD2. Germline V gene sequence: CDR1 SGDLS, CDR2 YYNGEE. V shed 2 bases and J 3 bases; nucleotides not matched to a gene: 7. The CDR3 contains 15 residues. CDR3 amino acids: CASSVGTSSFYEQYF. In DNA, the CDR3 is TGTGCCAGCAGCGTTGGGACTAGTTCATTCTACGAGCAGTACTTC.

The chain links TRBV6-1 to TRBJ1-1; a weak D match, TRBD1 (6 bases). V gave up 6 bases and J gave up 4 bases, with 15 bases separating them. Germline-derived CDR1 and CDR2 are MNHNS and SASEGT. This CDR3 is built from 14 residues. This CDR3 reads CASRSLTGTTEAFF. DNA for the CDR3: TGTGCCAGCAGAAGTTTAACAGGGACCACTGAAGCTTTCTTT.

The chain links TRBV5-1 to TRBJ2-7; either TRBD1 or TRBD2 may fit D (5 bases each). V was clipped by 7 bases and J by 0 bases, with 17 bases between them. Germline CDR1 and CDR2: SGHRS and YFSETQ. The CDR3 spans 15 residues. The CDR3 region has the DNA TGCGCCAGCGTCCCGGGGCCTGGGGTCTCCTACGAGCAGTACTTC. It yields the protein CASVPGPGVSYEQYF.

The gene calls are TRBV19 and TRBJ1-6, with TRBD1 matching over 7 bases. Germline V gene data show CDR1 as LNHDA and CDR2 as SQIVND (reference sequence). The CDR3 is made up of 13 amino acids. V was pared by 8 bases and J by 7 bases, with 5 bases of the junction left unmatched. The CDR3 nucleotides are TGTGCCAGTGCCGGGACAGTCAATTCACCCCTCCACTTT. Translation gives CASAGTVNSPLHF.

The V gene is TRBV2, the J gene TRBJ1-1; unclear D gene. Germline CDR1 is SNHLY and CDR2 is FYNNEI. The V gene lost 8 bases and the J gene lost 0 bases, with 13 bases spanning the gap. CDR3 length: 14 amino acids. The CDR3 protein is CASCREGVNTEAFF. The DNA for the CDR3 is TGTGCCAGCTGCCGTGAGGGAGTGAACACTGAAGCTTTCTTT.

The chain's CDR3 is CASSLEAPPSYEQYF. For the CDR3, the DNA is TGCGCCAGCAGCTTGGAGGCACCACCCTCCTACGAGCAGTACTTC. This chain uses TRBV5-1 with TRBJ2-7; D is uncertain. This CDR3 spans 15 amino acids. Germline V lookup: CDR1 SGHRS, CDR2 YFSETQ. The ends were cut back, 0 bases at V and 0 bases at J, with 10 bases in the middle.

The CDR3 region is CASTQGAGLAEGQYF. In DNA form, the CDR3 reads TGCGCCAGCACCCAAGGTGCGGGACTAGCAGAGGGGCAGTACTTC. This sequence joins TRBV5-1 and TRBJ2-7, with TRBD2 matching 9 bases. Germline V gives CDR1 SGHRS, CDR2 YFSETQ. The trim removed 6 bases at V and 9 bases at J, leaving 16 bases unmatched. This CDR3 contains 15 residues.

The V gene is TRBV30, the J gene TRBJ2-7, with 9 bases aligning to TRBD1. The CDR3 spans 13 residues. Trimming at V came to 5 bases and at J to 3 bases, leaving 5 bases not matched to a gene. Germline V gene lookup returns CDR1 GTSNPN and CDR2 SVGIG (reference sequence). The CDR3 reads CAWGQGPGYEQYF. The CDR3 nucleotides are TGTGCCTGGGGACAGGGGCCGGGCTACGAGCAGTACTTC.

The chain combines TRBV21-1 with TRBJ1-5. TRBV21-1 is a documented pseudogene. The CDR3 contains 16 residues. As DNA, the CDR3 is TGTGCCAGCAGCAAAGTGAGAGGGTATAGCAATCAGCCCCAGCATTTT. It translates to CASSKVRGYSNQPQHF.

This clone showed up just once. The rearrangement links TRBV5-1 to TRBJ2-2; D is ambiguous. Trimming removed 5 bases at V and 2 bases at J, with 7 bases between. The germline CDR1 and CDR2 sequences are SGHRS and YFSETQ. This CDR3 is built from 13 residues. CDR3 region: CASRLQNTGELFF. The CDR3, as DNA: TGCGCCAGCAGACTACAAAACACCGGGGAGCTGTTTTTT.

About this clone: Other DNA sequences in the sample encode the same CDR3. The rearrangement links TRBV5-4 to TRBJ2-3; D possibly corresponds to TRBD1 (5 bases). V was trimmed by 1 base and J by 6 bases, leaving 9 bases between them. The CDR3 is 13 amino acids. The germline V gene encodes CDR1 SGHNT and CDR2 YYREEE (reference sequence). The DNA of the CDR3 is TGTGCCAGCAGCTTGACAGGTGGGGATACGCAGTATTTT. It translates to CASSLTGGDTQYF.

The V call is TRBV18, the J call TRBJ2-5, with TRBD2 matching 11 bases. This CDR3 comprises 18 residues. The germline gives CDR1 KGHSH, CDR2 LQKENI. V was clipped by 6 bases and J by 0 bases; unmatched bases: 12. CDR3 sequence (DNA): TGTGCCAGCTCGCCCAAAGGGACTAGCGGAGAGGACCAAGAGACCCAGTACTTC. The encoded protein is CASSPKGTSGEDQETQYF.

This sequence joins TRBV2 and TRBJ1-5; 9 nucleotides match TRBD1. The junction had 11 bases not matched to a gene; V was cut back by 8 bases and J by 6 bases. The germline CDR1 and CDR2 sequences are SNHLY and FYNNEI. This CDR3 is 15 amino acids long. The CDR3 spells CASGREQGAGQPQHF. DNA for the CDR3: TGTGCCAGCGGCAGGGAACAGGGGGCCGGTCAGCCCCAGCATTTT.

The DNA of the CDR3 is TGTGCCAGCAGTTTCAGCAGGGGGGCCGTCTCTGGGGCCAACGTCCTGACTTTC. This sequence encodes CASSFSRGAVSGANVLTF. This chain uses TRBV27 with TRBJ2-6; maybe TRBD1 (7 bases). Germline CDR1 and CDR2: MNHEY and SMNVEV (reference sequence). The germline V and J ends were trimmed by 3 bases and 0 bases, with 15 bases remaining between them. There are 18 residues in the CDR3. Variable domain in full (rest from reference TRBV27 and TRBJ2-6): EAQVTQNPRYLITVTGKKLTVTCSQNMNHEYMSWYRQDPGLGLRQIYYSMNVEVTDKGDVPEGYKVSRKEKRNFPLILESPSPNQTSLYFCASSFSRGAVSGANVLTFGAGSRLTVL.

In this sample, this clone turned up a few times. The chain is built from TRBV19 and TRBJ1-6; 8 nucleotides agree with TRBD1. Germline lookup yields CDR1 LNHDA and CDR2 SQIVND (reference sequence). Trimming cost V 3 bases and J 11 bases; bases outside gene matches: 9. The CDR3 contains 15 residues. The CDR3 loop is CASSIQGASGPPLHF. DNA for the CDR3: TGTGCCAGTAGTATTCAGGGGGCGAGCGGTCCACCCCTCCACTTT.

The chain combines TRBV7-2 with TRBJ1-1; TRBD1 is a possible D gene (5 bases). In germline, CDR1 is SGHTA, CDR2 FQGNSA. Between the trimmed V and J ends, which lost 1 base and 4 bases, there was a span of 13 bases. The CDR3 covers 15 residues. The CDR3 nucleotides are TGTGCCAGCAGCTTAGGGGTTTTGGGGGGCACTGAAGCTTTCTTT. This gives the protein CASSLGVLGGTEAFF.

The gene calls are TRBV30 and TRBJ2-3, with 10 bases matching TRBD1. J lost 2 bases, V lost 3 bases, and 5 bases had no gene match. Germline V gene sequence: CDR1 GTSNPN, CDR2 SVGIG (reference sequence). The CDR3 has 15 residues. The CDR3 sequence is CAWSRGTGVTDTQYF. In DNA, the CDR3 is TGTGCCTGGAGCCGCGGGACAGGGGTCACAGATACGCAGTATTTT.

The rearrangement joins TRBV10-3 to TRBJ1-6; tentatively, D is TRBD1 (6 bases). CDR3 length equals 16 residues. Germline CDR1 ENHRY, CDR2 SYGVKD. Between the trimmed V and J ends, which lost 4 bases and 1 base, there was a span of 11 bases. This CDR3 reads CAISAVTGSYNSPLHF. The CDR3 DNA sequence: TGTGCCATCAGTGCTGTGACAGGTTCCTATAATTCACCCCTCCACTTT.